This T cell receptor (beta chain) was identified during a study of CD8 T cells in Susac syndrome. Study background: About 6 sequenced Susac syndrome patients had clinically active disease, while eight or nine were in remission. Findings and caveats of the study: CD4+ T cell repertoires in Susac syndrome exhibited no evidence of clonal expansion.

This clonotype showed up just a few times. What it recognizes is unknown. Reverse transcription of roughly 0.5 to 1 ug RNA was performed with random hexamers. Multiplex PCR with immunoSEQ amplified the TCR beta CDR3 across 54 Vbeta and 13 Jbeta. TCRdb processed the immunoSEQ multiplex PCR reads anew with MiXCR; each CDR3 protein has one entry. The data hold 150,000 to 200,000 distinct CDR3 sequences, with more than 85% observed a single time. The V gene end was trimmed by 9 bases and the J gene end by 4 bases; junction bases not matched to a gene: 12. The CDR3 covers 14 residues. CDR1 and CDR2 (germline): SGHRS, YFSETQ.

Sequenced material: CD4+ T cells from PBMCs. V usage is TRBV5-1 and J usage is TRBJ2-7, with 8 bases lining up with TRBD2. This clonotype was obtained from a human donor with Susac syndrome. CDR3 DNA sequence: TGCGCCACCCGTCCAGCGGGAGAGTCGTACGAGCAGTACTTC. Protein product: CATRPAGESYEQYF.